Shown below are 25 T cell receptor beta chains from a single sample sequenced in a study of long-term antiretroviral therapy in people with HIV. The assay, immunoSEQ v3.0, was run at survey level. TCRdb's copy holds only in-frame clones and misses some; the assay was immunoSEQ multiplex PCR. The sample lists more than 25,000 clones, about 98% seen once, with approximately 1.9% in the top ten. The sequencing here drew on unsorted PBMCs, taken 7.6 years after starting antiretroviral therapy. The receptors originated from a man aged 25 to 45 with HIV.

V and J are TRBV11-2 and TRBJ2-7; no firm D call. From germline, CDR1 is SGHAT and CDR2 FQNNGV. V lost 5 bases and J 4 bases, leaving 9 bases between the germline ends. This CDR3 comprises 12 residues. The DNA of the CDR3 is TGTGCCAGCAGCCTCGCAGGTTACGAGCAGTACTTC. It translates to CASSLAGYEQYF.

The chain links TRBV2 to TRBJ2-3, with TRBD2 identical over 10 bases. Per the germline V gene, CDR1 is SNHLY and CDR2 is FYNNEI. This CDR3 contains 13 residues. CDR3 amino acids: CVLSGGARDTQYF. The CDR3 DNA is TGTGTCCTGAGCGGGGGGGCGCGGGATACGCAGTATTTT.

The rearrangement uses TRBV15 and TRBJ2-3; 8 positions agree with TRBD2. Germline V gives CDR1 LNHNV, CDR2 YYDKDF (reference sequence). The CDR3 has 16 residues. With V trimmed by 1 base and J by 5 bases, 8 bases remained unmatched. DNA for the CDR3: TGTGCCACCAGCAGAGCAGCGGGAGATGGAAGAGATACGCAGTATTTT. Its translation: CATSRAAGDGRDTQYF.

The chain combines TRBV5-4 with TRBJ2-7, with 9 bases aligning to TRBD2. Germline trimming cut 4 bases from V and 7 bases from J; bases unmatched to any gene: 15. The V gene's germline CDR1 is SGHNT and CDR2 YYREEE (reference sequence). This CDR3 has 16 residues. The CDR3, as DNA: TGTGCCAGCAGCCGGCCACGTAGCGGGAGTTCGGAAGAGCAGTACTTC. This sequence encodes CASSRPRSGSSEEQYF.

A remark on this clone: An end of the junction does not agree with germline; a read error may underlie this. The chain joins TRBV5-6 to TRBJ1-1, with D uncertain. Germline V CDR1 and CDR2: SGHDT, YYEEEE. The CDR3 runs to 11 residues. CDR3: CASSLGPGCVF. For the CDR3, the DNA is TGTGCCAGCAGCTTGGGTCCTGGGTGTGTCTTT.

The rearrangement uses TRBV10-3 and TRBJ2-2; no definite D call. Germline V gene lookup returns CDR1 ENHRY and CDR2 SYGVKD. The V end lost 9 bases, the J end lost 6 bases, and 11 bases lay between the germline ends. This CDR3 has 12 residues. CDR3 DNA: TGTGCCATAACTACCTGGGCCGGGGAGCTGTTTTTT. Translating gives CAITTWAGELFF.

This rearrangement joins TRBV28 to TRBJ2-7, with 7 bases aligning to TRBD1. Trimming cost V 5 bases and J 4 bases; bases outside gene matches: 8. Germline CDR1 reads MDHEN; CDR2 reads SYDVKM. The CDR3 length is 14 residues. CDR3 sequence: CASSIGTEKYEQYF. The CDR3 DNA sequence: TGTGCCAGCAGTATAGGGACAGAGAAATACGAGCAGTACTTC.

The J gene is TRBJ2-5, the V gene TRBV5-1; possible D gene TRBD2, 5 bases. Germline V gene sequence: CDR1 SGHRS, CDR2 YFSETQ. V lost 0 bases and J 5 bases, leaving 14 bases between the germline ends. The CDR3 spans 15 residues. The CDR3 bases are TGCGCCAGCAGCTTGGAGGAGCAGCCGGGGGAGACCCAGTACTTC. It yields the protein CASSLEEQPGETQYF.

The V gene is TRBV7-8, the J gene TRBJ2-1; the D is unclear. V was shortened by 1 base and J by 4 bases, with 5 bases between the two germline ends. The CDR3 totals 13 residues. The V gene's germline CDR1 is SGHVS and CDR2 FQNEAQ. CDR3 DNA: TGTGCCAGCAGCTTAGAGCGTTACAATGAGCAGTTCTTC. Amino acid sequence: CASSLERYNEQFF.

The chain couples TRBV5-6 to TRBJ2-5; D unresolved. This CDR3 spans 17 amino acids. Trimming took 1 base from V and 0 from J, leaving 16 bases between them. Germline V gene data show CDR1 as SGHDT and CDR2 as YYEEEE. DNA for the CDR3: TGTGCCAGCAGCTTGTTGCTAGTCGTTGGAGACCAAGAGACCCAGTACTTC. Protein product: CASSLLLVVGDQETQYF.

The chain couples TRBV5-6 to TRBJ2-7; tentative D call: TRBD2 (6 bases). The CDR3 contains 13 residues. Germline CDR1 SGHDT, CDR2 YYEEEE. V was clipped by 5 bases and J by 3 bases, with 12 bases between them. CDR3 DNA: TGTGCCAGCAGAGCGTACGGGGGCTACGAGCAGTACTTC. Its translation: CASRAYGGYEQYF.

This chain connects TRBV5-6 to TRBJ2-7; D ambiguous. Trimming cost V 7 bases and J 0 bases, with 17 bases left between them. Germline CDR1 and CDR2: SGHDT and YYEEEE. This CDR3 spans 15 amino acids. CDR3 DNA: TGTGCCAGCCACTCACTGGGGTCCGGCTCCTACGAGCAGTACTTC. Translating it yields CASHSLGSGSYEQYF.

This clone occurred once. The chain is built from TRBV7-2 and TRBJ2-6; D ambiguous. Trimming cost V 2 bases and J 0 bases, with 5 bases left between them. Per germline, CDR1 SGHTA and CDR2 FQGNSA. The CDR3 consists of 15 residues. The CDR3 sequence: CASSLSSSGANVLTF. CDR3 coding DNA: TGTGCCAGCAGCTTATCGAGCTCTGGGGCCAACGTCCTGACTTTC.

The V gene is TRBV6-6, the J gene TRBJ1-2, with TRBD1 matching 7 bases. The CDR3 loop spans 13 amino acids. Trimming took 2 bases from V and 8 from J; bases not matched to a gene: 5. Germline CDR1 is MNHNY and CDR2 is SVGAGI (reference sequence). The CDR3 is CASSYGQGGGYTF. The DNA of the CDR3 is TGTGCCAGCAGTTACGGGCAGGGGGGCGGCTACACCTTC.

The V gene is TRBV7-8, the J gene TRBJ1-5, with 7 bases fitting TRBD1. Trimming cost V 5 bases and J 7 bases; bases outside gene matches: 8. This CDR3 has 14 residues. Germline CDR1 and CDR2: SGHVS and FQNEAQ. Written as DNA, the CDR3 is TGTGCCAGCAGCCCAGACAGGGCAGGGCAGCCCCAGCATTTT. It encodes CASSPDRAGQPQHF. Based on the CDR3 plus reference TRBV7-8 and TRBJ1-5, the full variable domain is GAGVSQSPRYKVAKRGQDVALRCDPISGHVSLFWYQQALGQGPEFLTYFQNEAQLDKSGLPSDRFFAERPEGSVSTLKIQRTQQEDSAVYLCASSPDRAGQPQHFGDGTRLSIL.

This chain links TRBV7-2 with TRBJ2-5; D is perhaps TRBD1 or TRBD2 (6 bases each). The CDR3 runs 15 residues. V was pared by 4 bases and J by 5 bases, with 17 bases between. CDR1 and CDR2 (germline): SGHTA, FQGNSA. The CDR3 protein is CASSYNPGAGETQYF. In DNA form, the CDR3 reads TGTGCCAGCAGCTATAACCCGGGGGCGGGTGAGACCCAGTACTTC. The full variable domain, its missing parts supplied by reference TRBV7-2 and TRBJ2-5, is GAGVSQSPSNKVTEKGKDVELRCDPISGHTALYWYRQSLGQGLEFLIYFQGNSAPDKSGLPSDRFSAERTGGSVSTLTIQRTQQEDSAVYLCASSYNPGAGETQYFGPGTRLLVL.

CDR3 nucleotides: TGCGCCAGCAGCTTGGTCCCCACGGGAGGCGGGCTCTACGAGCAGTACTTC. Residues: CASSLVPTGGGLYEQYF. The V and J genes are TRBV5-1 and TRBJ2-7; 7 nucleotides agree with TRBD2. Looked up from germline, CDR1 is SGHRS and CDR2 is YFSETQ. Unmatched junction bases numbered 12, after V lost 0 bases and J lost 3 bases. CDR3 length equals 17 residues.

This chain uses TRBV10-3 with TRBJ2-3; D call uncertain. The CDR3 contains 16 residues. Germline V lookup: CDR1 ENHRY, CDR2 SYGVKD. V was trimmed by 3 bases and J by 0 bases, leaving 13 bases between them. CDR3 residues: CAISDGRFTSTDTQYF. The DNA of the CDR3 is TGTGCCATCAGTGATGGCAGGTTCACTAGCACAGATACGCAGTATTTT.

This clone has just one count. The chain joins TRBV7-2 to TRBJ2-7, with 7 bases identical to TRBD1. Trimming took 3 bases from V and 3 from J; bases not matched to a gene: 5. From germline, CDR1 is SGHTA and CDR2 FQGNSA. This CDR3 has 14 amino acids. CDR3 in amino acids: CASSFRRDSYEQYF. The CDR3 DNA sequence: TGTGCCAGCAGCTTTCGCCGGGACAGCTACGAGCAGTACTTC.

The chain recombines TRBV5-6 with TRBJ2-7; perhaps TRBD2 as D (6 bases). The CDR3 covers 14 residues. CDR1 and CDR2 (germline): SGHDT, YYEEEE. The V end was cut by 4 bases, the J end by 7 bases, with 18 bases between. CDR3 loop: CASSISGVLREQYF. The CDR3, as DNA: TGTGCCAGCAGCATTAGCGGAGTCCTACGGGAGCAGTACTTC.

This clone was recorded once. The genes are TRBV7-2 and TRBJ2-4; no reliable D call. The CDR3 length is 15 residues. The V end lost 1 base, the J end lost 0 bases, and 7 bases lay between the germline ends. Germline lookup yields CDR1 SGHTA and CDR2 FQGNSA. The CDR3 DNA is TGTGCCAGCAGCTTAGAGTTGCTAGCCAAAAACATTCAGTACTTC. Its protein is CASSLELLAKNIQYF.

The rearrangement joins TRBV15 to TRBJ2-1; the match to TRBD2 covers 10 bases. The CDR3 loop spans 16 amino acids. The ends lost 6 bases at V and 5 bases at J; junction bases unmatched: 10. The V gene's germline CDR1 is LNHNV and CDR2 YYDKDF (reference sequence). CDR3 region: CATRIAGGLPHNEQFF. The DNA of the CDR3 is TGTGCCACCAGGATAGCGGGGGGTTTGCCCCACAATGAGCAGTTCTTC. Together with reference TRBV15 and TRBJ2-1, the CDR3 gives the full variable domain: DAMVIQNPRYQVTQFGKPVTLSCSQTLNHNVMYWYQQKSSQAPKLLFHYYDKDFNNEADTPDNFQSRRPNTSFCFLDIRSPGLGDTAMYLCATRIAGGLPHNEQFFGPGTRLTVL.

The chain is built from TRBV7-2 and TRBJ2-2, with D perhaps TRBD1 (6 bases). The CDR3 is 17 amino acids. V gave up 2 bases and J gave up 0 bases, with 13 bases separating them. Germline CDR1 reads SGHTA; CDR2 reads FQGNSA. The chain's CDR3 is CASSLWGLGTNTGELFF. The CDR3 DNA reads TGTGCCAGCAGCTTATGGGGGCTCGGGACGAACACCGGGGAGCTGTTTTTT.

The chain has TRBV5-4 and TRBJ1-1; perhaps TRBD1 as D (6 bases). The germline gives CDR1 SGHNT, CDR2 YYREEE (reference sequence). The CDR3 extends over 15 amino acids. Trimming removed 4 bases from V and 2 bases from J, with 15 bases in between. In DNA form, the CDR3 reads TGTGCCAGCAGCGATTCCGTACAGGGCAACACTGAAGCTTTCTTT. This translates into CASSDSVQGNTEAFF.

The rearrangement joins TRBV9 to TRBJ1-2, with 7 nucleotides matching TRBD1. After removal of 3 bases from V and 8 bases from J, the junction contained 16 bases not matched to a gene. This CDR3 has 16 amino acids. Germline V lookup: CDR1 SGDLS, CDR2 YYNGEE. CDR3 loop: CASSGRDRTLLEGYTF. The CDR3 DNA is TGTGCCAGCAGCGGACGGGACAGAACCCTCCTTGAAGGCTACACCTTC. The full variable domain, rest sourced from reference TRBV9 and TRBJ1-2, is DSGVTQTPKHLITATGQRVTLRCSPRSGDLSVYWYQQSLDQGLQFLIQYYNGEERAKGNILERFSAQQFPDLHSELNLSSLELGDSALYFCASSGRDRTLLEGYTFGSGTRLTVV.